Below, 10 T cell receptor beta chains from the same sample are listed, as sequenced in a study of spatial heterogeneity in lung cancer. TCRdb re-derived calls from the 5' RACE reads in MiXCR, one entry per CDR3 protein. The data hold 2,700 or so distinct CDR3 sequences, with roughly 8.5% observed a single time. As to time point: sample taken at primary tumor resection. TCRs were sequenced from unsorted whole RNA of tumor, nontumor lung or PBMC. The source was normal lung tissue next to the tumor, collected at surgery. The source is a male donor with early-stage non-small cell lung cancer.

As concerns this clonotype: An end of the junction does not agree with germline; a read error may underlie this. Because this beta chain is a stray read in a library intended to capture alpha chains, its abundance should not be given much weight. The chain recombines TRBV10-3 with TRBJ1-3, with D unclear. Per germline, CDR1 ENHRY and CDR2 SYGVKD. The CDR3 extends over 15 amino acids. CDR3 loop: CAISEASTSGNTKYF. CDR3 DNA: TGTGCCATCAGTGAGGCCAGCACCTCTGGAAACACCAAATATTTT.

This clonotype rates as medium-sized. For a library built for alpha chains, this beta chain is a stray read; little rests on its size. This chain joins TRBV7-9 and TRBJ2-2, with D uncertain. The CDR3 sequence is 13 residues long. V was cut by 3 bases and J by 6 bases, with 8 bases left in between. CDR1 and CDR2 from the germline V gene are SEHNR and FQNEAQ (reference sequence). The CDR3 reads CASSFESPGELFF. The DNA for the CDR3 is TGTGCCAGCAGCTTCGAATCCCCCGGGGAGCTGTTTTTT.

This clonotype is labeled as medium-sized. The size of this beta chain means little, since it is a stray read in a library made for alpha chains. The chain recombines TRBV12-3 or TRBV12-4 with TRBJ2-7, with TRBD1 as a possible D gene (6 bases). V was shortened by 6 bases and J by 6 bases, with 12 bases between the two germline ends. The CDR3 has 12 residues. The CDR3 is CASSYTGSEQYF. In DNA form, the CDR3 reads TGTGCCAGCAGCTACACAGGGTCCGAGCAGTACTTC.

This clonotype is medium-sized within its sample. The library was prepared for alpha chains; this beta chain is a stray read, so its frequency means little. V gene TRBV7-2 combines with J gene TRBJ2-1; a weak D match, TRBD2 (6 bases). Germline loops: CDR1 SGHTA, CDR2 FQGNSA. This CDR3 spans 15 amino acids. V was pared by 1 base and J by 9 bases, with 16 bases between. CDR3 DNA sequence: TGTGCCAGCAGCTTAGGTGTTGGGGGGAGGCGTGAGCAGTTCTTC. Its translation: CASSLGVGGRREQFF.

This clonotype was detected only a few times. With the library built for alpha chains, this beta chain is off target and its frequency is not meaningful. The chain recombines TRBV24-1 with TRBJ2-1; no clear D gene. The CDR3 spans 14 residues. Trimming cost V 3 bases and J 12 bases, with 17 bases left between them. Germline CDR1 reads KGHDR; CDR2 reads SFDVKD. CDR3 amino acids: CATSDLDLPAMQFF. Here the CDR3 DNA reads TGTGCCACCAGTGATCTAGACTTACCAGCGATGCAGTTCTTC.

This clonotype was observed a few times. This beta chain came through as a stray read in a library set up for alpha chains, and its size says little. This chain joins TRBV3-1 and TRBJ2-1; 12 bases map to TRBD2. Germline loops: CDR1 LGHDT, CDR2 YNNKEL (reference sequence). V gave up 1 base and J gave up 8 bases; unmatched junction bases: 9. The length of the CDR3 is 17 residues. CDR3 bases: TGTGCCAGCAGCCAAGGTGCTAGCGGGGGGGCCAGCGATGAGCAGTTCTTC. This gives the protein CASSQGASGGASDEQFF.

This clonotype is deemed medium-sized. Since the library was made to target alpha chains, this beta chain is a stray read and its abundance is not meaningful. The chain is built from TRBV5-4 and TRBJ2-6; 7 bases match TRBD1. The CDR3 loop spans 16 amino acids. Trimming removed 5 bases from V and 0 bases from J; junction bases left unmatched: 5. From germline, CDR1 is SGHNT and CDR2 YYREEE (reference sequence). This CDR3 reads CASRIGTDSGANVLTF. As DNA, the CDR3 is TGTGCCAGCAGGATCGGGACAGACTCTGGGGCCAACGTCCTGACTTTC.

This clonotype is medium-sized by share. This beta chain is a stray sequence in a library constructed for alpha chains; its clone size is not meaningful. The chain combines TRBV10-3 with TRBJ1-5; 9 bases are a match to TRBD1. Germline assignment: CDR1 ENHRY and CDR2 SYGVKD. With V trimmed by 4 bases and J by 4 bases, 5 bases remained unmatched. The CDR3 spans 15 residues. CDR3 DNA sequence: TGTGCCATCAGTGGGACAGGGGAAGGAAATCAGCCCCAGCATTTT. The encoded protein is CAISGTGEGNQPQHF.

This clonotype occurred many times. In a library made to pick up alpha chains, this beta chain is a stray read with a size that means little. The chain recombines TRBV6-2 or TRBV6-3 with TRBJ2-7, with D possibly being TRBD1 (5 bases). Trimming removed 5 bases at V and 0 bases at J, with 8 bases between. The length of the CDR3 is 13 residues. Germline CDR1 reads MNHEY; CDR2 reads SVGEGT. The CDR3 coding sequence is TGTGCCAGCAGTATCGACAGCTCCTACGAGCAGTACTTC. This gives the protein CASSIDSSYEQYF.

Concerning this clonotype itself: Found in a library prepared for alpha chains, this beta chain is an off-target read, and its abundance has little meaning. J is TRBJ2-3 and V is TRBV7-9; D is ambiguous. The germline V gene has CDR1 SEHNR and CDR2 FQNEAQ (reference sequence). This CDR3 has 14 residues. V was pared by 1 base and J by 0 bases, with 5 bases between. In DNA form, the CDR3 reads TGTGCCAGCAGCTTAGTGGCGAGCACAGATACGCAGTATTTT. Its translation is CASSLVASTDTQYF.